Listed below are T cell receptor beta chains from one sample, sequenced in a study of shared clonotypes between healthy human individuals. Profiled with immunoSEQ multiplex PCR; TCRdb holds only in-frame clones, not every one. The sample shows nearly 2 million clones, approximately 94% of them seen only once. Sequencing input: naive CD8+ T cells sorted from blood. The receptors stem from a man aged 18 to 29 in good health. The CDR3 runs from the conserved cysteine through the conserved F or W. A D gene is named only where the DNA matches it firmly. Some rows mark clone size as missing; the rest say once, few, many or name a class of expanded clone.

j_call v_call clone_size cdr3_length d_call cdr3_aa cdr3_nt
TRBJ2-3 TRBV27 . 15 TRBD1 CASSPTGGSTDTQYF TGTGCCAGCAGCCCGACAGGGGGCAGCACAGATACGCAGTATTTT
TRBJ1-1 TRBV28 . 13 . CASSPISNTEAFF TGTGCCAGCAGCCCCATCTCGAACACTGAAGCTTTCTTT
TRBJ2-7 TRBV20-1 . 10 . CSAQVAEQYF TGCAGTGCCCAGGTGGCCGAGCAGTACTTC
TRBJ2-1 TRBV19 . 15 TRBD2 CASISGTSEGNEQFF TGTGCCAGTATCTCCGGGACTAGCGAGGGGAATGAGCAGTTCTTC
TRBJ2-7 TRBV5-4 . 14 TRBD2 CASSLLAGDHEQYF TGTGCCAGCAGCTTGTTAGCGGGAGATCACGAGCAGTACTTC
TRBJ2-5 TRBV13 . 18 . CASSLSAHGLASVETQYF TGTGCCAGCAGCTTATCAGCCCACGGGCTGGCGTCGGTAGAGACCCAGTACTTC
TRBJ1-3 TRBV23-1 once 16 . CASSLGRKDSGNTIYF TGCGCCAGCAGTCTCGGCAGGAAGGACTCTGGAAACACCATATATTTT
TRBJ2-7 TRBV29-1 . 12 . CSVEFDSYEQYF TGCAGCGTTGAATTTGACAGCTACGAGCAGTACTTC
TRBJ1-2 TRBV30 . 15 TRBD1 CAWKGSGQGTYGYTF TGTGCCTGGAAAGGATCCGGACAGGGGACCTATGGCTACACCTTC
TRBJ2-4 TRBV2 . 16 . CASSEGGEGAKNIQYF TGTGCCAGCAGTGAGGGGGGCGAAGGAGCCAAAAACATTCAGTACTTC
TRBJ2-7 TRBV27 . 12 . CASSSLGLEQYF TGTGCCAGCAGCAGCTTAGGTCTCGAGCAGTACTTC
TRBJ2-3 TRBV5-4 once 18 . CASSPEGVWGQDTDTQYF TGTGCCAGCAGCCCCGAGGGGGTATGGGGACAAGACACAGATACGCAGTATTTT
TRBJ2-3 TRBV5-1 once 17 TRBD2 CASSYSGKITSTDTQYF TGCGCCAGCAGCTATAGCGGGAAGATAACTAGCACAGATACGCAGTATTTT
TRBJ1-2 TRBV6-1 . 15 TRBD1 CASSEGDRENYGYTF TGTGCCAGCAGTGAAGGGGACAGGGAAAACTATGGCTACACCTTC
TRBJ1-5 TRBV27 . 14 TRBD1 CASPRGVCNQPQHF TGTGCCAGCCCCAGGGGGGTATGCAATCAGCCCCAGCATTTT